This T cell receptor (beta chain) was profiled in a study of regulatory T cells in long-lasting Graves disease. According to the study, TCR beta libraries were built with iRepertoire HTBI primers and CDR3-region Arm-PCR. TCRdb re-derived calls from the multiplex PCR reads in MiXCR, one entry per CDR3 protein. Of about 520,000 distinct CDR3 sequences listed, around 12% were seen once; the top ten hold around 9.3%. Points on this clonotype: What it binds is not known.

Described time point: newly diagnosed GD, antithyroid drugs for less than 3 months. Scientists built the TCR library using RNA that was extracted from PBMCs. The CDR3 spans 14 residues. Germline assignment: CDR1 SEHNR and CDR2 FQNEAQ (reference sequence). Trimming cost V 4 bases and J 6 bases; bases outside gene matches: 7. Study observations and caveats: Favored gene segments in persistent disease were TRBV28, TRBJ1-2 and TRBJ2-5.

These data also featured in a second study, about T cells in Graves' hyperthyroidism and ophthalmopathy. That report adds: Graves' hyperthyroidism without ophthalmopathy progression within 18 months was termed stable. The patients, who ranged from 18 to 65 in age, presented with newly diagnosed hyperthyroidism lasting under 2 months.

This clonotype originated in a woman in her 30s with Graves disease. Sequencing was performed on peripheral blood mononuclear cells (PBMCs), taken at new diagnosis, from a patient treated with antithyroid drugs. The rearrangement joins TRBV7-9 to TRBJ2-7, with TRBD1 matching 9 bases. CDR3 sequence reads: CASSWDRDGCEQYF. DNA for the CDR3: TGTGCCAGCAGCTGGGACAGGGATGGTTGCGAGCAGTACTTC.